These T cell receptor beta chains were read from a single sample in a study of blood T cell repertoires in COVID-19. Data came from immunoSEQ multiplex PCR; TCRdb stores just in-frame clones and leaves some out. Here the sample spans 250,000 to 350,000 clones, 75% to 90% being singletons. Sequenced sample: peripheral blood. The receptors were sampled from a woman aged 55 to 70 with acute or convalescent COVID-19. The CDR3 runs from the conserved cysteine through the conserved F or W. The D gene is left open where the match is weak. Size tells how often a clone was seen (once, few, many) or the class of an expanded clone, and some rows leave it out.

J gene | clone size | V gene | D gene | CDR3 protein | CDR3 DNA
TRBJ1-4 | . | TRBV27 | . | CASRTAYEKLFF | TGTGCCAGCAGAACAGCATATGAAAAACTGTTTTTT
TRBJ1-2 | once | TRBV5-1 | TRBD1 | CASSPRTGVDYGYTF | TGCGCCAGCAGCCCTAGGACAGGGGTGGACTATGGCTACACCTTC
TRBJ1-4 | . | TRBV25-1 | TRBD1 | CASTPGQGSEKLFF | TGTGCCAGCACCCCCGGACAGGGGAGTGAAAAACTGTTTTTT
TRBJ1-1 | . | TRBV6-6 | . | CASSVRGKETEAFF | TGTGCCAGCAGCGTCAGGGGTAAAGAGACTGAAGCTTTCTTT
TRBJ1-1 | . | TRBV9 | TRBD1 | CASSVATSTGLWNTEAFF | TGTGCCAGCAGCGTAGCTACGTCGACAGGGTTGTGGAACACTGAAGCTTTCTTT
TRBJ1-2 | . | TRBV6-5 | . | CASTQSGIHGYTF | TGTGCCAGCACCCAGTCCGGGATACATGGCTACACCTTC
TRBJ2-5 | few | TRBV7-9 | . | CASGPRREAQETQYF | TGTGCCAGCGGTCCCCGTCGGGAAGCCCAAGAGACCCAGTACTTC
TRBJ1-4 | . | TRBV19 | TRBD1 | CASSLDRDSSLFF | TGTGCCAGTAGTCTGGACAGGGATAGCTCTCTGTTTTTT
TRBJ2-7 | . | TRBV7-9 | TRBD1 | CASSAPGQGLYEQYF | TGTGCCAGCAGCGCGCCGGGACAGGGGCTCTACGAGCAGTACTTC
TRBJ2-3 | . | TRBV4-1 | . | CASSQESQNPSTDTQYF | TGCGCCAGCAGCCAAGAAAGTCAGAACCCTAGCACAGATACGCAGTATTTT
TRBJ1-2 | . | TRBV29-1 | . | CSVVAGEDGYTF | TGCAGCGTTGTAGCGGGCGAGGATGGCTACACCTTC
TRBJ1-2 | . | TRBV2 | . | CASVFRGSNYGYTF | TGTGCCAGCGTCTTTCGGGGATCGAACTATGGCTACACCTTC
TRBJ2-2 | . | TRBV28 | . | CASREAGELFF | TGTGCCAGCAGAGAGGCCGGGGAGCTGTTTTTT
TRBJ2-1 | . | TRBV29-1 | . | CSVEEWPEQFF | TGCAGCGTTGAAGAGTGGCCCGAGCAGTTCTTC
TRBJ2-2 | . | TRBV19 | . | CASIQTGLTNTGELFF | TGTGCCAGTATCCAGACAGGCCTAACGAACACCGGGGAGCTGTTTTTT
TRBJ2-1 | once | TRBV9 | . | CASSPPDTYNEQFF | TGTGCCAGCAGCCCACCCGACACATACAATGAGCAGTTCTTC
TRBJ1-1 | . | TRBV19 | . | CASSIAPQRGNTEAFF | TGTGCCAGTAGTATAGCGCCCCAAAGGGGGAACACTGAAGCTTTCTTT
TRBJ2-7 | . | TRBV5-6 | . | CASSFVSSSYEQYF | TGTGCCAGCAGCTTTGTCAGTTCCTCCTACGAGCAGTACTTC
TRBJ2-7 | . | TRBV15 | TRBD1 | CATSRGRTGGIYEQYF | TGTGCCACCAGCAGGGGGCGGACAGGGGGGATCTACGAGCAGTACTTC
TRBJ1-2 | . | TRBV25-1 | . | CASSESGDNYGYTF | TGTGCCAGCAGTGAATCGGGGGATAACTATGGCTACACCTTC
TRBJ2-7 | few | TRBV6-2/TRBV6-3 | TRBD2 | CASSWDYYEQYF | TGTGCCAGCAGCTGGGACTACTACGAGCAGTACTTC
TRBJ1-4 | . | TRBV6-4 | TRBD1 | CASSYRGGEKLFF | TGTGCCAGCAGTTACAGGGGTGGTGAAAAACTGTTTTTT
TRBJ1-2 | few | TRBV5-1 | TRBD1 | CASSSPDRGSGGYTF | TGCGCCAGCAGCTCCCCTGACAGGGGGAGTGGTGGCTACACCTTC
TRBJ1-5 | . | TRBV6-6 | . | CASSYRGNQPQHF | TGTGCCAGCAGTTACCGGGGCAATCAGCCCCAGCATTTT
TRBJ1-5 | . | TRBV21-1 | . | CASSLGQGCNQPQHF | TGTGCCAGCAGCCTGGGACAGGGATGCAATCAGCCCCAGCATTTT
TRBJ2-1 | . | TRBV27 | TRBD2 | CASTGLAPYNEQFF | TGTGCCAGCACCGGACTAGCGCCCTACAATGAGCAGTTCTTC
TRBJ1-3 | . | TRBV5-6 | TRBD1 | CASSLDWDRAGNTIYF | TGTGCCAGCAGCTTGGATTGGGACAGGGCTGGAAACACCATATATTTT
TRBJ1-1 | . | TRBV6-5 | TRBD1 | CASSPGQGFYTEAFF | TGTGCCAGCAGTCCGGGACAGGGGTTTTACACTGAAGCTTTCTTT
TRBJ1-2 | . | TRBV18 | TRBD1 | CASSPETGGGYGYTF | TGTGCCAGCTCACCAGAGACAGGGGGGGGCTATGGCTACACCTTC
TRBJ2-2 | . | TRBV5-1 | TRBD1 | CASSGTGNTGELFF | TGCGCCAGCAGCGGGACAGGAAACACCGGGGAGCTGTTTTTT
TRBJ1-1 | . | TRBV30 | . | CAWSVRGHWVENTEAFF | TGTGCCTGGAGTGTACGGGGACATTGGGTAGAAAACACTGAAGCTTTCTTT
TRBJ1-3 | once | TRBV19 | . | CASSLLVVSSGGNTIYF | TGTGCCAGTAGCCTCTTGGTAGTTTCTTCGGGTGGAAACACCATATATTTT
TRBJ1-2 | . | TRBV5-6 | TRBD1 | CASSSTGNYGYTF | TGTGCCAGCAGCTCGACAGGGAACTATGGCTACACCTTC
TRBJ1-6 | few | TRBV6-6 | TRBD1 | CASSPGTGGAWGSPLHF | TGTGCCAGCAGTCCCGGGACAGGGGGCGCGTGGGGTTCACCCCTCCACTTT
TRBJ2-1 | . | TRBV5-1 | TRBD2 | CASSLGGGSYNEQFF | TGCGCCAGCAGCTTGGGTGGCGGGAGCTACAATGAGCAGTTCTTC